Sequencing of this T cell receptor beta chain was carried out in a study of CD8+CD57+ T cells in acquired aplastic anemia. Study information: When averaged, DNA from sorted CD4+ and CD8+ cells came to about 2.9 ug. Study-wide results and caveats: Between the patient and control groups, CD8+ Simpson's diversity did not differ significantly. Overlapping CD8+ CDR3 repertoires of patients and controls contained some 27 shared sequences.

Genomic DNA was employed as the template in profiling TCR beta VDJ and CDR3. TCRdb itself ran the reads through MiXCR, one entry per CDR3 protein. The top ten hold around 12% of the sample, which has over 150,000 distinct CDR3 sequences, about 48% seen once. There are 14 residues in the CDR3. After removal of 6 bases from V and 0 bases from J, the junction contained 2 bases not matched to a gene. Germline V CDR1 and CDR2: LNHDA, SQIVND (reference sequence). Worth noting for this clonotype: Its target is not known.

The authors sequenced patients whose flow cytometry had shown CD8+CD57+ cell expansion. Severe acquired aplastic anemia was the diagnosis recorded for all patients. Sequencing was done on a sample of sorted CD4+, CD8+, or CD8+CD57+ T cells (not recorded which) from PBMCs. The source is a human donor with aplastic anemia. The chain couples TRBV19 to TRBJ2-1; the match to TRBD2 covers 7 bases. The CDR3 DNA reads TGTGCCAGTAGGCGGGAGAGCTCCTACAATGAGCAGTTCTTC. It yields the protein CASRRESSYNEQFF.